This T cell receptor (beta chain) stems from a study of human T cells and chemical hapten exposure. About the study: An approximately 2 cm by approximately 2 cm inner upper arm patch received 2% DPC for sensitization. TCR yields differed between samples (mainly from small differences in pooled library volume). General study points: Expanded TCRs showed more large CDR3 clusters than pre-sensitization or healthy control sets.

TCRdb reanalysed the RACE reads using MiXCR and keeps one entry per CDR3 protein. The sample shows some 70,000 distinct CDR3 sequences, about 10% of them seen only once. A note on this clonotype: The antigen remains unidentified.

V was trimmed by 0 bases and J by 4 bases, leaving 10 bases between them. This CDR3 has 15 amino acids. Germline-derived CDR1 and CDR2 are DFQATT and SNEGSKA (reference sequence). Indicated time point: pre-sensitization, week 0. Treatment specified: therapeutic diphenylcyclopropenone sensitization with weekly scalp DPC. Donors, patients with alopecia ranging from 18 to 70 years old and judged suitable for DPC, provided samples. The J gene is TRBJ1-6, the V gene TRBV20-1; tentatively, D is TRBD1 (5 bases). This TCR was sampled from a woman in her forties or fifties with alopecia areata. Some clones in this sample may be carry-over from other donors' samples. The sequences come from whole blood, collected in connection with sensitization to the hapten diphenylcyclopropenone (DPC). CDR3 nucleotide sequence: TGCAGTGCTAGAGATGTGGGGGGGTATAATTCACCCCTCCACTTT. This gives the protein CSARDVGGYNSPLHF.